The 2 T cell receptor beta chains below were found in one sample sequenced in a study of shared clonotypes between healthy human individuals. TCRdb's copy holds only in-frame clones and misses some; the assay was immunoSEQ multiplex PCR. This sample carries more than 900,000 clones, approximately 80% of them seen once, and the ten largest clones take 0.55% to 0.7%. The sequencing input was memory CD4+ T cells from PBMCs. As for subset: CD45RA-negative fraction. The receptors were sampled from a man younger than 35 in good health. Some clones in this sample may be carry-over from other donors' samples.

The gene calls are TRBV19 and TRBJ1-2, with D maybe TRBD1 (5 bases). Trimming pared 10 bases from V and 4 bases from J, leaving 16 bases between. This CDR3 is built from 13 residues. Germline values: CDR1 LNHDA, CDR2 SQIVND (reference sequence). The CDR3 nucleotides read TGTGCCACCACCCAGGGCGCCGCCTATGGCTACACCTTC. Translating gives CATTQGAAYGYTF.

The V and J genes are TRBV7-9 and TRBJ1-1; D is possibly TRBD1 (6 bases). From germline, CDR1 is SEHNR and CDR2 FQNEAQ (reference sequence). This CDR3 spans 13 amino acids. V gave up 4 bases and J gave up 5 bases, with 11 bases separating them. This CDR3 is CASSSQGRTEAFF. The CDR3 nucleotides are TGTGCCAGCAGCTCACAGGGAAGGACTGAAGCTTTCTTT.